This entry lists 10 T cell receptor beta chains sequenced from one sample in a study of cytomegalovirus exposure and HLA in healthy donors. 13 Jbeta primers and 60 Vbeta primers were used for the PCR. TCRdb's copy holds only in-frame clones and misses some; the assay was immunoSEQ multiplex PCR. This sample yields fewer than 250,000 clones, of which about 78% are seen a single time; over 3.5% belongs to the top ten. Sequenced material: PBMCs. The receptors originated from a male donor in good health and CMV-seronegative.

This clone was detected only a few times. Other DNA sequences in this specimen translate into the identical CDR3. DNA of the CDR3: TGTGCCAGTAGTGCAGGGGGCAATCAGCCCCAGCATTTT. Its translation is CASSAGGNQPQHF. The V call is TRBV19, the J call TRBJ1-5; D is possibly TRBD1 (6 bases). V was clipped by 5 bases and J by 2 bases, with 7 bases between them. Germline loops: CDR1 LNHDA, CDR2 SQIVND (reference sequence). This CDR3 is built from 13 residues.

This chain uses TRBV27 with TRBJ2-7; TRBD1 might be the D (5 bases). Trimming took 2 bases from V and 5 from J, leaving 10 bases between them. CDR1 is MNHEY and CDR2 is SMNVEV in the germline V gene (reference sequence). The CDR3 consists of 13 residues. CDR3 protein: CASSLQGAHEQYF. The CDR3 DNA reads as TGTGCCAGCAGTTTACAGGGCGCCCACGAGCAGTACTTC.

In this sample, this clone turned up a few times. The chain is built from TRBV11-2 and TRBJ2-1; TRBD2 matches 10 bases. The CDR3 contains 14 residues. V shed 6 bases and J 6 bases; nucleotides not matched to a gene: 5. Germline CDR1 and CDR2: SGHAT and FQNNGV. The chain's CDR3 is CASRLAGAGNEQFF. CDR3 DNA: TGTGCCAGCAGGCTAGCGGGAGCAGGCAATGAGCAGTTCTTC.

The chain links TRBV5-1 to TRBJ2-7; 7 bases fit TRBD2. The CDR3 length is 16 residues. Germline loops: CDR1 SGHRS, CDR2 YFSETQ. The V segment lost 0 bases and the J segment 4 bases; nucleotides outside the gene matches: 10. The CDR3 DNA follows: TGCGCCAGCAGCTTGGAAGTGGCGGGAGTTTCTTACGAGCAGTACTTC. It specifies CASSLEVAGVSYEQYF.

The chain employs TRBV5-1 and TRBJ2-1, with 11 bases that match TRBD2. The germline gives CDR1 SGHRS, CDR2 YFSETQ. CDR3 length: 16 residues. J gave up 0 bases and V 3 bases, and 2 bases lay outside the gene matches. This chain's CDR3 is CASSWGLADSYNEQFF. The CDR3 nucleotides are TGCGCCAGCAGCTGGGGACTAGCGGACTCCTACAATGAGCAGTTCTTC.

This rearrangement joins TRBV10-3 to TRBJ1-1, with a tentative D call TRBD1 (6 bases). CDR1 and CDR2 from the germline V gene are ENHRY and SYGVKD. The CDR3 is 16 amino acids. V dropped 4 bases and J dropped 4 bases, with 19 bases sitting between them. CDR3 sequence: CAISVLAGARGTEAFF. CDR3 bases: TGTGCCATCAGTGTTCTCGCAGGGGCCCGGGGCACTGAAGCTTTCTTT.

The sample holds many counts of this clone. This chain connects TRBV10-3 to TRBJ1-3; D is unresolved. Trimming cost V 3 bases and J 0 bases, with 12 bases left between them. Per germline, CDR1 ENHRY and CDR2 SYGVKD. The CDR3 has 16 residues. CDR3 sequence: CAISDPGLDSGNTIYF. Written as DNA, the CDR3 is TGTGCCATCAGTGACCCTGGACTCGACTCTGGAAACACCATATATTTT.

The chain employs TRBV13 and TRBJ2-1; D may be TRBD2 (6 bases). The CDR3 runs to 15 residues. V was trimmed by 2 bases and J by 4 bases, leaving 12 bases between them. Germline-derived CDR1 and CDR2 are PRHDT and FYEKMQ (reference sequence). CDR3 sequence (DNA): TGTGCCAGCAGCTTAAGTGGGAGGAAATACAATGAGCAGTTCTTC. Translation gives CASSLSGRKYNEQFF.

J is TRBJ1-1 and V is TRBV6-6; D may be TRBD1 (6 bases). Germline V gene data show CDR1 as MNHNY and CDR2 as SVGAGI (reference sequence). CDR3 length: 15 amino acids. The V end lost 6 bases, the J end lost 2 bases, and 16 bases lay between the germline ends. The CDR3 nucleotides are TGTGCCAGCAGCGGGCGGACAGATCCTAACACTGAAGCTTTCTTT. Translation: CASSGRTDPNTEAFF.

The chain carries TRBV4-1 and TRBJ2-3, with D maybe TRBD2 (6 bases). Trimming cost V 10 bases and J 3 bases, with 14 bases left between them. The CDR3 has 13 residues. CDR1 and CDR2 from the germline V gene are MGHRA and YSYEKL. CDR3 sequence (DNA): TGCGCCATTTCGGGTAGCGGAACAGATACGCAGTATTTT. This encodes CAISGSGTDTQYF.